What follows are 10 T cell receptor beta chains derived from one specimen sequenced in a study of cytomegalovirus exposure and HLA in healthy donors. It was with 60 Vbeta and 13 Jbeta primers that the PCR ran. Generated by immunoSEQ multiplex PCR, the TCRdb table keeps only in-frame clones and is missing some. Among 140,000 to 150,000 clones listed, roughly 78% were seen once. The specimen was PBMCs. The receptors were gathered from a female donor in good health and CMV-seronegative.

There are a few counts of this clone. This sample includes further DNA sequences coding for the same CDR3. The chain is built from TRBV7-8 and TRBJ2-3; 11 nucleotides match TRBD2. V lost 1 base and J lost 8; bases outside the gene matches: 11. Germline V CDR1 and CDR2: SGHVS, FQNEAQ. The CDR3 is 17 amino acids. CDR3 residues: CASSLGLAGPQGATQYF. CDR3 in DNA: TGTGCCAGCAGCTTAGGACTAGCGGGACCCCAAGGGGCTACGCAGTATTTT.

The chain uses TRBV7-8 and TRBJ2-1, with 14 bases matching TRBD2. Germline assignment: CDR1 SGHVS and CDR2 FQNEAQ. The CDR3 runs 18 residues. Trimming at V came to 1 base and at J to 8 bases, leaving 10 bases not matched to a gene. The CDR3 protein is CASSLGGIGTSGRYEQFF. In DNA form, the CDR3 reads TGTGCCAGCAGCTTAGGGGGAATCGGGACTAGCGGGAGATATGAGCAGTTCTTC.

CDR3 region: CASKIGEAGELFF. The CDR3 DNA is TGTGCCAGCAAAATCGGGGAAGCCGGGGAGCTGTTTTTT. The chain combines TRBV2 with TRBJ2-2, with a possible D match to TRBD2 (5 bases). Germline V gives CDR1 SNHLY, CDR2 FYNNEI. Trimming cost V 7 bases and J 6 bases, with 12 bases left between them. There are 13 residues in the CDR3.

To note about this clone: At one of its ends the junction is not consistent with the germline gene, which may arise from a read error. The V gene is TRBV27, the J gene TRBJ1-2; D might be TRBD1 (6 bases). Germline CDR1 reads MNHEY; CDR2 reads SMNVEV (reference sequence). This CDR3 spans 14 amino acids. The CDR3 sequence is CASSPQPHRDGYPF. DNA of the CDR3: TGTGCCAGCAGTCCTCAACCTCACAGGGATGGCTACCCCTTC.

The count of this clone is one. Here the CDR3 DNA reads TGTGCCAGCAGCCAGGTCCTCGGGGTTGGCTACACCTTC. Translated, it gives CASSQVLGVGYTF. V usage is TRBV14 and J usage is TRBJ1-2; D is ambiguous. The CDR3 is 13 amino acids. Trimming cost V 3 bases and J 7 bases, with 12 bases left between them. The germline CDR1 and CDR2 sequences are SGHDN and FVKESK.

This chain links TRBV6-6 with TRBJ1-1, with D tentatively TRBD1 (6 bases). With 7 bases removed from V and 8 bases from J, the gap between germline ends came to 11 bases. This CDR3 has 11 amino acids. CDR1 MNHNY and CDR2 SVGAGI come from the germline V gene (reference sequence). CDR3 protein: CASTPDREAFF. The CDR3 bases are TGTGCCAGCACCCCAGACAGGGAAGCTTTCTTT.

The V and J genes are TRBV6-6 and TRBJ2-7; TRBD1 agrees at 7 bases. CDR1 is MNHNY and CDR2 is SVGAGI in the germline V gene (reference sequence). V lost 5 bases to trimming and J lost 2 bases; unmatched junction nucleotides: 6. The CDR3 totals 14 residues. The CDR3 DNA is TGTGCCAGCAGTCAGCGACAGGGAGCCTACGAGCAGTACTTC. As protein: CASSQRQGAYEQYF.

The V and J genes are TRBV20-1 and TRBJ2-5; the D is unclear. Germline assignment: CDR1 DFQATT and CDR2 SNEGSKA (reference sequence). CDR3 length equals 11 residues. Trimming stripped 2 bases from V and 5 bases from J, with 6 bases between. CDR3 DNA sequence: TGCAGTGCTAGACCCACTGAGACCCAGTACTTC. This gives the protein CSARPTETQYF.

This chain uses TRBV5-1 with TRBJ2-5; D possibly corresponds to TRBD2 (6 bases). The V end lost 5 bases, the J end lost 4 bases, and 12 bases lay between the germline ends. CDR3 length: 13 amino acids. Germline V lookup: CDR1 SGHRS, CDR2 YFSETQ. CDR3 coding DNA: TGCGCCAGCAGTGAGTTGGGGGGAGAGACCCAGTACTTC. As protein: CASSELGGETQYF.

This chain uses TRBV5-1 with TRBJ2-1; TRBD2 matches 14 bases. The germline V gene has CDR1 SGHRS and CDR2 YFSETQ. The CDR3 extends over 17 amino acids. V was pared by 2 bases and J by 10 bases, with 11 bases of the junction left unmatched. The CDR3 DNA reads as TGCGCCAGCAGCTTAGTTAGACTAGCGGGAGGGCCAGGCGAGCAGTTCTTC. Its translation: CASSLVRLAGGPGEQFF.